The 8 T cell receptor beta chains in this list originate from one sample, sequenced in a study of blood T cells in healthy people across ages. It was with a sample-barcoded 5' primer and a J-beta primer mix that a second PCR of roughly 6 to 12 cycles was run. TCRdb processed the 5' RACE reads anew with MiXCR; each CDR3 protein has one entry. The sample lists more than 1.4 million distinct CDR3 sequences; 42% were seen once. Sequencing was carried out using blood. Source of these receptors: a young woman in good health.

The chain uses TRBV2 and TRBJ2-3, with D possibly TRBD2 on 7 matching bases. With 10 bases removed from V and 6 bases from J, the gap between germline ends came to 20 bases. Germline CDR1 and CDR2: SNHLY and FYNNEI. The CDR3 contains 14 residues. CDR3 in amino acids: CATPMRGRGDTQYF. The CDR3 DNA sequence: TGTGCCACCCCTATGAGGGGGAGGGGTGATACGCAGTATTTT.

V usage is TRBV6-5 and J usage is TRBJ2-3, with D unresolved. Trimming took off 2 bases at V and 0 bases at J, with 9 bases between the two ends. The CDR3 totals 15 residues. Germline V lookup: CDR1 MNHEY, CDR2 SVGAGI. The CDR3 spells CASSYGLSSTDTQYF. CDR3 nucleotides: TGTGCCAGCAGTTACGGGCTCTCTAGCACAGATACGCAGTATTTT.

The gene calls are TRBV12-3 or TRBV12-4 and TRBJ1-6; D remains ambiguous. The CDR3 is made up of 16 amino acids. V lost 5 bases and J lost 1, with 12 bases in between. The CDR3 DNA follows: TGTGCCAGCAGTCTCCAGACGGGGTCCTATAATTCACCCCTCCACTTT. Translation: CASSLQTGSYNSPLHF.

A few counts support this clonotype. CDR3 in DNA: TGTGCCAGCAGCTTGGACGACACCTACGAGCAGTACTTC. Its translation: CASSLDDTYEQYF. This chain connects TRBV5-4 to TRBJ2-7; D gene ambiguous. This CDR3 is built from 13 residues. Trimming cost V 0 bases and J 2 bases, with 6 bases left between them. CDR1 is SGHNT and CDR2 is YYREEE in the germline V gene (reference sequence).

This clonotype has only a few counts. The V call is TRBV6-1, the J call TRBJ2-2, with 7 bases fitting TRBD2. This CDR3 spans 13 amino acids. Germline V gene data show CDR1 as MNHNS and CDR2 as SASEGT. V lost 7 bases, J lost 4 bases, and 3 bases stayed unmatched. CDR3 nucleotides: TGTGCCAGCAAAGGCGGGAGCACCGGGGAGCTGTTTTTT. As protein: CASKGGSTGELFF.

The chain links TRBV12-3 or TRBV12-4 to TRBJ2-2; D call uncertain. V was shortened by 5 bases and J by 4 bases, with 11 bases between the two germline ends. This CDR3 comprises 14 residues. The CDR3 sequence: CASSPLTITGELFF. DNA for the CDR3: TGTGCCAGCAGTCCCCTGACCATCACCGGGGAGCTGTTTTTT.

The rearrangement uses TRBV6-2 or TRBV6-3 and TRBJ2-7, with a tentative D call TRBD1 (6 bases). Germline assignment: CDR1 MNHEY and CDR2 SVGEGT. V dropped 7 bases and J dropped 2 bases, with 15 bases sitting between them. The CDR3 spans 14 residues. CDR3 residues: CASKSRGPTYEQYF. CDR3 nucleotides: TGTGCCAGCAAAAGCAGGGGACCAACCTACGAGCAGTACTTC.

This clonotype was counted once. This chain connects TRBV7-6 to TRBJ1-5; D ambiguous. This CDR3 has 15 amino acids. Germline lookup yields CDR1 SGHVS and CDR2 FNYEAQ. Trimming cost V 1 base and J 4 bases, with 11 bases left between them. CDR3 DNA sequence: TGTGCCAGCAGCTTAGGCTTGGGAGATAATCAGCCCCAGCATTTT. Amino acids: CASSLGLGDNQPQHF.